Shown below are 2 T cell receptor beta chains from a single sample sequenced in a study of blood T cell repertoires in COVID-19 (dated by TCRdb to about 2020). Library preparation employed the immunoSEQ multiplex PCR assay. This is the immuneACCESS table as TCRdb keeps it, with only in-frame sequences that have V and J called. A part of the clones is gone; compared with another copy, unresolved V genes explain less than half, and the rest is unexplained. The sample contains about 440,000 clones, nearly 90% of them found a single time. The ten largest clones add up to approximately 2% of the sample. The sequencing input was PBMCs or T cells enriched from blood (not recorded which). The source is a woman younger than 30 with acute COVID-19.

The V gene is TRBV7-9, the J gene TRBJ2-5; TRBD1 is a possible D gene (10 bases). Germline V lookup: CDR1 SEHNR, CDR2 FQNEAQ (reference sequence). Trimming took 6 bases from V and 5 from J, leaving 19 bases between them. The CDR3 has 15 residues. CDR3 sequence (DNA): TGTGCCAGCAGGAGCCTAGCGGGACAGGGGGAGACCCAGTACTTC. Translating it yields CASRSLAGQGETQYF.

The rearrangement uses TRBV7-2 and TRBJ1-1, with 7 bases that match TRBD1. Germline V gene sequence: CDR1 SGHTA, CDR2 FQGNSA. The CDR3 is 13 residues long. V was pared by 7 bases and J by 7 bases, with 9 bases of the junction left unmatched. The CDR3 is CASTNKGASEAFF. The CDR3 nucleotides read TGTGCCAGCACCAATAAGGGGGCCAGTGAAGCTTTCTTT.